The 9 T cell receptor beta chains below all came from one sample that was sequenced in a study of blood T cell repertoires in COVID-19. Profiling relied on immunoSEQ multiplex PCR, and the TCRdb table lists in-frame clones only, not all of them. The sample consists of some 180,000 clones, around 80% of them appearing once. Material: PBMCs or T cells enriched from blood (not recorded which). These receptors all stem from a woman in her 70s in a cohort exposed to, infected with or recovered from COVID-19 (not recorded which).

V is TRBV15 and J is TRBJ1-2, with D possibly TRBD1 on 5 matching bases. Deletions cut 0 bases from V and 2 bases from J, with 7 bases between. Germline CDR1 reads LNHNV; CDR2 reads YYDKDF (reference sequence). The CDR3 is 14 amino acids. CDR3: CATSRDPGNYGYTF. Here the CDR3 DNA reads TGTGCCACCAGCAGAGACCCAGGGAACTATGGCTACACCTTC.

The chain links TRBV7-9 to TRBJ2-1, with 7 bases identical to TRBD2. Germline V lookup: CDR1 SEHNR, CDR2 FQNEAQ (reference sequence). This CDR3 has 18 amino acids. V trimming: 5 bases; J trimming: 4 bases; junction bases outside the gene matches: 17. The CDR3 here is CASSQIGLISGTYNEQFF. For the CDR3, the DNA is TGTGCCAGCAGCCAAATCGGCCTAATCAGCGGGACTTACAATGAGCAGTTCTTC.

This sequence joins TRBV28 and TRBJ2-7, with 11 bases lining up with TRBD1. The CDR3 sequence is 16 residues long. In germline, CDR1 is MDHEN, CDR2 SYDVKM. V shed 4 bases and J 3 bases; nucleotides not matched to a gene: 8. CDR3 sequence (DNA): TGTGCCAGCAGTTCACCCCGGACAGGGGGCCGCTACGAGCAGTACTTC. Its protein is CASSSPRTGGRYEQYF.

The CDR3 here is CASRTDNSGNTIYF. CDR3 in DNA: TGTGCCAGCAGAACGGACAACTCTGGAAACACCATATATTTT. This chain uses TRBV6-5 with TRBJ1-3, with a tentative D call TRBD1 (5 bases). There are 14 residues in the CDR3. V lost 6 bases, J lost 0 bases, and 9 bases lay in between. CDR1 is MNHEY, CDR2 SVGAGI, per germline.

The CDR3 DNA sequence: TGTGCCAGCAGCGTGACTAGCGACACAGATACGCAGTATTTT. It yields the protein CASSVTSDTDTQYF. This chain uses TRBV28 with TRBJ2-3; 8 nucleotides align to TRBD2. The CDR3 extends over 14 amino acids. Germline V gene lookup returns CDR1 MDHEN and CDR2 SYDVKM. V gave up 6 bases and J gave up 2 bases; unmatched junction bases: 4.

This clone was detected a few times. The chain uses TRBV7-8 and TRBJ1-3, with D uncertain. The CDR3 is made up of 14 amino acids. V was trimmed by 0 bases and J by 3 bases, leaving 6 bases between them. Germline CDR1 is SGHVS and CDR2 is FQNEAQ. This CDR3 reads CASSLAQIGNTIYF. In DNA, the CDR3 is TGTGCCAGCAGCTTAGCACAGATTGGAAACACCATATATTTT. The whole variable domain, remainder taken from reference TRBV7-8 and TRBJ1-3, is GAGVSQSPRYKVAKRGQDVALRCDPISGHVSLFWYQQALGQGPEFLTYFQNEAQLDKSGLPSDRFFAERPEGSVSTLKIQRTQQEDSAVYLCASSLAQIGNTIYFGEGSWLTVV.

The gene calls are TRBV12-5 and TRBJ2-1; TRBD2 matches 14 bases. This CDR3 region has 17 residues. V dropped 0 bases and J dropped 9; count of bases not matched to a gene: 7. Germline-derived CDR1 and CDR2 are LGHNT and FRNRAP. The CDR3 loop reads CASGLVDGTSGRGEQFF. The CDR3, as DNA: TGTGCTAGTGGTTTGGTAGACGGGACTAGCGGGAGAGGTGAGCAGTTCTTC.

This clone was observed a handful of times. The chain has TRBV7-2 and TRBJ1-1, with TRBD1 identical over 8 bases. The CDR3 runs 14 residues. From germline, CDR1 is SGHTA and CDR2 FQGNSA. The junction had 7 bases not matched to a gene; V was cut back by 1 base and J by 9 bases. The CDR3 spells CASSLVRDRGQAFF. The DNA for the CDR3 is TGTGCCAGCAGCTTAGTGAGAGACAGGGGTCAAGCTTTCTTT.

The chain employs TRBV13 and TRBJ1-3, with 11 bases identical to TRBD1. Losses at the gene ends were 5 bases for V and 16 bases for J; bases not matched to a gene: 7. Germline CDR1 PRHDT, CDR2 FYEKMQ (reference sequence). CDR3 length: 12 residues. Here the CDR3 DNA reads TGTGCCAGCAGCAAGGACAGGGGGCCGCGGTATTTT. This codes for CASSKDRGPRYF.